This T cell receptor (beta chain) stems from a study of blood T cell repertoires in COVID-19. Study at large: Acute and convalescent COVID-19 specimens originated in the United States, Italy and Spain. PBMCs, B-cell-depleted T cells, or T cells were the source of the cDNA or gDNA that made up the material.

This clone came up a few times. The protocol was immunoSEQ multiplex PCR, while the TCRdb copy is restricted to in-frame clones and leaves out a portion. Altogether about 100,000 clones are present, roughly 85% being singletons, with the ten largest covering roughly 12%. CDR1 and CDR2 from the germline V gene are SGHTA and FQGTGA. The CDR3 has 14 residues. V dropped 5 bases and J dropped 6; count of bases not matched to a gene: 4. Material for sequencing was peripheral blood. This TCR came from a woman in her 70s with acute or convalescent COVID-19. The chain is built from TRBV7-3 and TRBJ1-6; 7 nucleotides agree with TRBD1. CDR3 in DNA: TGTGCCAGCAGCCTGGGACAGACTAATTCACCCCTCCACTTT. The encoded protein is CASSLGQTNSPLHF.